This paragraph covers one TCR beta chain sequence. This sample was included in a study of Ad26.COV2.S vaccination and SARS-CoV-2 variants. Whole-study context: Ad26.COV2.S was injected intramuscularly once or twice, 56 days apart.

Sample treatment: 15 to 20 received Ad26.COV2.S at low or high dose, single or two shots; roughly five received placebo; per-sample allocation not given. Following the first vaccine or placebo injection, samples were taken on day 63. This CDR3 is built from 14 residues. The germline V gene encodes CDR1 SEHNR and CDR2 FQNEAQ (reference sequence). V lost 5 bases, J lost 4 bases, and 12 bases lay in between. Data came from immunoSEQ multiplex PCR; TCRdb stores just in-frame clones and leaves some out. The sample lists about 410,000 clones; 89% were seen once. This receptor was obtained from a person aged 18-65 years who received the Ad26.COV2.S COVID-19 vaccine or a placebo. The rearrangement links TRBV7-9 to TRBJ2-1; weak D call: TRBD1 (6 bases). Sequenced here: peripheral blood, sampled in a trial of Ad26.COV2.S vaccine versus placebo. The CDR3 loop is CASSPSGAYNEQFF. CDR3 nucleotides: TGTGCCAGCAGCCCCTCAGGGGCGTACAATGAGCAGTTCTTC.